Shown below are 29 T cell receptor beta chains from a single sample sequenced in a study of beta chain features in type 1 diabetes. The whole isolated RNA underwent reverse transcription, so sequencing captured expressed TCRB transcripts. Using immunoSEQ multiplex PCR, the repertoire was profiled, and TCRdb retains in-frame clones only, with some absent. The data show 150,000 to 190,000 clones, roughly 10% seen once. The material sequenced was central memory CD4+ T cells from blood. These receptors all come from a man aged 18 to 29 in good health.

This clone was observed many times. The chain combines TRBV11-2 with TRBJ2-4, with D perhaps matching TRBD1 (5 bases). This CDR3 has 11 amino acids. V lost 4 bases, J lost 16 bases, and 14 bases lay in between. CDR1 is SGHAT and CDR2 is FQNNGV in the germline V gene. The CDR3 region has the DNA TGTGCCAGCAGCTCGGCGGAACAGGCCTACTTC. Translating it yields CASSSAEQAYF.

This rearrangement joins TRBV7-2 to TRBJ2-2; 10 bases line up with TRBD1. Losses at the gene ends were 8 bases for V and 2 bases for J; bases not matched to a gene: 5. The germline V gene has CDR1 SGHTA and CDR2 FQGNSA. The CDR3 has 15 amino acids. The CDR3 DNA is TGTGCCAGCGCGTCGACAGGGGGCAACACCGGGGAGCTGTTTTTT. This sequence encodes CASASTGGNTGELFF.

This sequence joins TRBV6-5 and TRBJ1-2; 7 bases agree with TRBD1. The CDR3 loop spans 14 amino acids. Germline trimming cut 5 bases from V and 8 bases from J; bases unmatched to any gene: 11. Germline V gene data show CDR1 as MNHEY and CDR2 as SVGAGI. CDR3 nucleotides: TGTGCCAGCAGTGAACAGGGGAATAGTAGGGGCTACACCTTC. Translated: CASSEQGNSRGYTF.

The chain links TRBV5-4 to TRBJ2-5; maybe TRBD1 (6 bases). Per the germline V gene, CDR1 is SGHNT and CDR2 is YYREEE (reference sequence). This CDR3 has 12 residues. The V and J ends lost 6 bases and 4 bases respectively, with 10 bases between them. DNA for the CDR3: TGTGCCAGCACCCAACAGGGAGAGACCCAGTACTTC. Translating gives CASTQQGETQYF.

The chain employs TRBV11-2 and TRBJ2-3; possible D gene TRBD2, 5 bases. Germline CDR1 and CDR2: SGHAT and FQNNGV. The germline V and J ends were trimmed by 2 bases and 3 bases, with 12 bases remaining between them. This CDR3 spans 15 amino acids. The CDR3 DNA reads as TGTGCCAGCAGCTTAATGAGTAAGCGGACAGATACGCAGTATTTT. Translation gives CASSLMSKRTDTQYF.

This chain joins TRBV4-3 and TRBJ1-3; a weak D match, TRBD1 (6 bases). V lost 0 bases and J lost 5, with 11 bases in between. The CDR3 runs to 15 residues. Germline V gives CDR1 LGHNA, CDR2 YSLEER. Written as DNA, the CDR3 is TGCGCCAGCAGCCAAGATCTTACAGGGAGAAACACCATATATTTT. This gives the protein CASSQDLTGRNTIYF.

This clone was seen a single time. The gene calls are TRBV28 and TRBJ1-2; no clear D. Trimming left V 7 bases short and J 1 base short, with 13 bases between. This CDR3 spans 14 amino acids. Per the germline V gene, CDR1 is MDHEN and CDR2 is SYDVKM. CDR3 region: CASTPRRVNYGYTF. The CDR3 DNA sequence: TGTGCCAGCACCCCTAGACGGGTTAACTATGGCTACACCTTC.

This clone was counted ten times or more. This rearrangement joins TRBV2 to TRBJ2-5, with 8 bases aligning to TRBD1. This CDR3 has 12 amino acids. Germline lookup yields CDR1 SNHLY and CDR2 FYNNEI. Losses at the gene ends were 7 bases for V and 13 bases for J; bases not matched to a gene: 11. The CDR3 sequence is CASTSDRGPRYF. CDR3 in DNA: TGTGCCAGCACTTCAGACAGGGGCCCTAGGTACTTC. Supplemented by reference TRBV2 and TRBJ2-5, the full variable domain reads EPEVTQTPSHQVTQMGQEVILRCVPISNHLYFYWYRQILGQKVEFLVSFYNNEISEKSEIFDDQFSVERPDGSNFTLKIRSTKLEDSAMYFCASTSDRGPRYFGPGTRLLVL.

This clone was observed many times. The rearrangement uses TRBV19 and TRBJ2-4, with 7 positions matching TRBD1. J lost 4 bases, V lost 6 bases, and 15 bases had no gene match. CDR3 size: 17 residues. Germline CDR1 reads LNHDA; CDR2 reads SQIVND (reference sequence). The CDR3 region is CASRHLEDRKVKNIQYF. In nucleotides, the CDR3 is TGTGCCAGTAGACACTTAGAGGACAGGAAAGTGAAAAACATTCAGTACTTC.

This clone was observed many times. J is TRBJ2-3 and V is TRBV7-9; 9 bases are a match to TRBD1. This CDR3 is built from 15 residues. The germline gives CDR1 SEHNR, CDR2 FQNEAQ (reference sequence). Germline trimming cut 5 bases from V and 3 bases from J; bases unmatched to any gene: 6. CDR3 nucleotide sequence: TGTGCCAGCAGCCAACAGGGGGCCGGGACAGATACGCAGTATTTT. It yields the protein CASSQQGAGTDTQYF. Looking up the rest from reference TRBV7-9 and TRBJ2-3 gives the full variable domain: DTGVSQNPRHKITKRGQNVTFRCDPISEHNRLYWYRQTLGQGPEFLTYFQNEAQLEKSRLLSDRFSAERPKGSFSTLEIQRTEQGDSAMYLCASSQQGAGTDTQYFGPGTRLTVL.

This clone came up a few times. The J gene is TRBJ2-1, the V gene TRBV5-1, with 12 bases matching TRBD2. CDR3 length equals 17 residues. With V trimmed by 6 bases and J by 3 bases, 10 bases remained unmatched. The germline V gene has CDR1 SGHRS and CDR2 YFSETQ. Here the CDR3 DNA reads TGCGCCAGCACCTTTGGATCGGGACTAGCGGGCTACAATGAGCAGTTCTTC. Protein sequence: CASTFGSGLAGYNEQFF.

The chain has TRBV7-3 and TRBJ2-3, with D perhaps matching TRBD1 or TRBD2 (5 bases each). Trimming removed 5 bases at V and 4 bases at J, with 13 bases between. Germline lookup yields CDR1 SGHTA and CDR2 FQGTGA. This CDR3 region has 14 residues. DNA of the CDR3: TGTGCCAGCAGCCCTACGGGGCAGGCAGATACGCAGTATTTT. Translation gives CASSPTGQADTQYF.

The V call is TRBV4-3, the J call TRBJ2-7; TRBD2 is a possible D gene (5 bases). The germline CDR1 and CDR2 sequences are LGHNA and YSLEER. The V end was cut by 0 bases, the J end by 13 bases, with 16 bases between. This CDR3 has 13 amino acids. CDR3 region: CASSQDRRARVYF. The CDR3 region has the DNA TGCGCCAGCAGCCAAGACCGGCGGGCCCGCGTTTACTTC.

This sequence joins TRBV9 and TRBJ2-2, with D possibly being TRBD2 (5 bases). CDR1 is SGDLS and CDR2 is YYNGEE in the germline V gene. The CDR3 has 14 residues. Trimming removed 2 bases from V and 4 bases from J, with 9 bases in between. CDR3 residues: CASSVAGGTGELFF. CDR3 nucleotides: TGTGCCAGCAGCGTGGCGGGTGGCACCGGGGAGCTGTTTTTT.

This clone has a count of ten or more. The CDR3 DNA reads TGTGCCAGCAGTAGCAGATGGGCGGCAGATACGCAGTATTTT. Translating it yields CASSSRWAADTQYF. The chain is built from TRBV2 and TRBJ2-3, with D hard to call. CDR3 length: 14 amino acids. V shed 5 bases and J shed 4 bases, with 13 bases lying between them. CDR1 SNHLY and CDR2 FYNNEI come from the germline V gene.

The chain links TRBV5-1 to TRBJ1-3; D is unresolved. The CDR3 has 15 residues. Trimming removed 4 bases at V and 0 bases at J, with 11 bases between. CDR1 and CDR2 from the germline V gene are SGHRS and YFSETQ. CDR3 in DNA: TGCGCCAGCAGCCCTTCGGGGAACTCTGGAAACACCATATATTTT. The encoded protein is CASSPSGNSGNTIYF.

In its sample, this clone was seen a few times. The chain links TRBV11-2 to TRBJ2-7, with 8 bases matching TRBD1. CDR3 length: 15 residues. J lost 1 base, V lost 8 bases, and 10 bases had no gene match. Per the germline V gene, CDR1 is SGHAT and CDR2 is FQNNGV. The chain's CDR3 is CASGLDRASSYEQYF. The CDR3 DNA follows: TGTGCCAGCGGCCTGGACAGGGCTTCATCCTACGAGCAGTACTTC.

The chain couples TRBV6-6 to TRBJ2-5, with D perhaps matching TRBD2 (6 bases). Germline V gene sequence: CDR1 MNHNY, CDR2 SVGAGI (reference sequence). Trimming left V 0 bases short and J 5 bases short, with 13 bases between. This CDR3 contains 15 residues. CDR3 amino acids: CASSYSEGTLETQYF. Here the CDR3 DNA reads TGTGCCAGCAGTTACTCGGAGGGGACTTTGGAGACCCAGTACTTC.

The chain has TRBV6-5 and TRBJ2-3; D is possibly TRBD2 (5 bases). The CDR3 extends over 15 amino acids. The germline gives CDR1 MNHEY, CDR2 SVGAGI. Trimming removed 6 bases from V and 2 bases from J, with 15 bases in between. CDR3 in DNA: TGTGCCAGCAGCCCCTTAGCGTTGAACACAGATACGCAGTATTTT. Protein sequence: CASSPLALNTDTQYF.

This chain connects TRBV25-1 to TRBJ2-7; 8 positions match TRBD1. Germline loops: CDR1 MGHDK, CDR2 SYGVNS. J gave up 3 bases and V 7 bases, and 5 bases lay outside the gene matches. The CDR3 covers 13 residues. In DNA form, the CDR3 reads TGTGCCAGCACAGGACAGGGAAACTACGAGCAGTACTTC. Translating gives CASTGQGNYEQYF.

Points on this clone: The same CDR3 can be traced to other DNA sequences in this sample. This rearrangement joins TRBV29-1 to TRBJ2-3, with D hard to call. Per the germline V gene, CDR1 is SQVTM and CDR2 is ANQGSEA. V lost 4 bases, J lost 3 bases, and 11 bases lay in between. The CDR3 is 13 amino acids. As DNA, the CDR3 is TGCAGCGTTGGACGGCCTGGGACAGATACGCAGTATTTT. Translated, it gives CSVGRPGTDTQYF.

This chain links TRBV6-5 with TRBJ2-5; 7 bases are shared with TRBD1. Germline-derived CDR1 and CDR2 are MNHEY and SVGAGI. The V segment lost 5 bases and the J segment 4 bases; nucleotides outside the gene matches: 4. The CDR3 has 13 residues. The CDR3 DNA reads TGTGCCAGCAGTGGGACAGAGGGAGAGACCCAGTACTTC. Its translation: CASSGTEGETQYF.

The gene calls are TRBV4-1 and TRBJ2-1, with D possibly TRBD1 on 6 matching bases. Germline V gene sequence: CDR1 MGHRA, CDR2 YSYEKL. The CDR3 runs to 15 residues. V gave up 1 base and J gave up 13 bases, with 20 bases separating them. CDR3 coding DNA: TGCGCCAGCAGCCAAGGGTGGAGACAGGACGGGGATCAGTTCTTC. Amino acids: CASSQGWRQDGDQFF.

This clone was observed many times. The V and J genes are TRBV5-1 and TRBJ2-5; perhaps TRBD1 as D (5 bases). Trimming left V 0 bases short and J 5 bases short, with 11 bases between. The CDR3 covers 14 residues. The germline V gene has CDR1 SGHRS and CDR2 YFSETQ. CDR3 protein: CASSLGRDRETQYF. The CDR3 nucleotides are TGCGCCAGCAGCTTGGGCAGGGATCGGGAGACCCAGTACTTC.

The CDR3 region is CASSPQDDEQYF. The CDR3 nucleotides are TGTGCCAGCTCACCACAGGATGACGAGCAGTACTTC. The gene calls are TRBV18 and TRBJ2-7; D gene unclear. The CDR3 is made up of 12 amino acids. The ends were cut back, 1 base at V and 5 bases at J, with 6 bases in the middle. In germline, CDR1 is KGHSH, CDR2 LQKENI. The variable domain in full, with the rest retrieved from reference TRBV18 and TRBJ2-7, is NAGVMQNPRHLVRRRGQEARLRCSPMKGHSHVYWYRQLPEEGLKFMVYLQKENIIDESGMPKERFSAEFPKEGPSILRIQQVVRGDSAAYFCASSPQDDEQYFGPGTRLTVT.

The chain couples TRBV9 to TRBJ2-7; 10 nucleotides match TRBD2. V gave up 7 bases and J gave up 3 bases; unmatched junction bases: 4. The germline CDR1 and CDR2 sequences are SGDLS and YYNGEE. This CDR3 has 13 amino acids. CDR3 in amino acids: CASASGSGYEQYF. The DNA of the CDR3 is TGTGCCAGCGCTAGCGGGAGTGGCTACGAGCAGTACTTC.

This clone was seen more than once but under ten times. The chain is built from TRBV7-9 and TRBJ2-7, with D possibly being TRBD2 (5 bases). The CDR3 extends over 13 amino acids. The germline V gene encodes CDR1 SEHNR and CDR2 FQNEAQ (reference sequence). Trimming removed 11 bases at V and 0 bases at J, with 14 bases between. The CDR3 bases are TGTGCCGGAAACGGGGATAGCTCCTACGAGCAGTACTTC. Protein product: CAGNGDSSYEQYF. The full variable domain, with the rest looked up from reference TRBV7-9 and TRBJ2-7, is DTGVSQNPRHKITKRGQNVTFRCDPISEHNRLYWYRQTLGQGPEFLTYFQNEAQLEKSRLLSDRFSAERPKGSFSTLEIQRTEQGDSAMYLCAGNGDSSYEQYFGPGTRLTVT.

Written as DNA, the CDR3 is TGTGCCATCAGTGAGGAGGCGGCCAATCAGCCCCAGCATTTT. Amino acids: CAISEEAANQPQHF. This chain connects TRBV10-3 to TRBJ1-5; D is unclear. Germline CDR1 ENHRY, CDR2 SYGVKD. Deletions cut 2 bases from V and 3 bases from J, with 8 bases between. The CDR3 extends over 14 amino acids.

This clone has just a few counts. The chain carries TRBV4-2 and TRBJ2-5, with TRBD2 identical over 11 bases. This CDR3 has 17 amino acids. With 1 base clipped from V and 1 base from J, the junction kept 5 bases outside the gene matches. CDR1 LGHNA and CDR2 YNFKEQ come from the germline V gene. CDR3: CASSQAGTSGAQETQYF. The DNA of the CDR3 is TGTGCCAGCAGCCAAGCTGGGACTAGCGGAGCCCAAGAGACCCAGTACTTC.